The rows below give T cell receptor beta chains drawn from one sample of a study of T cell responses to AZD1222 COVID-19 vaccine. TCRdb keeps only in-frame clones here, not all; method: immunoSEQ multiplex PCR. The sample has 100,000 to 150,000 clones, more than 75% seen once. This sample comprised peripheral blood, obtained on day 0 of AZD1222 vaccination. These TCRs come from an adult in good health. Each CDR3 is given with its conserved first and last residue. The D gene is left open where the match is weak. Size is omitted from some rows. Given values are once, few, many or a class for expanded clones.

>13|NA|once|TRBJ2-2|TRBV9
CASSVAGVGELFF
TGTGCCAGCAGCGTAGCAGGTGTGGGGGAGCTGTTTTTT
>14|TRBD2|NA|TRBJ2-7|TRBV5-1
CASSSGLDPYEQYF
TGCGCCAGCAGCTCGGGACTAGATCCCTACGAGCAGTACTTC
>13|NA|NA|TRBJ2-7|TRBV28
CASRRTLSYEQYF
TGTGCCAGCAGGAGAACGCTCTCCTACGAGCAGTACTTC
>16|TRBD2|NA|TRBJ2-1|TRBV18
CASSPLIVTGGNEQFF
TGTGCCAGCTCACCGCTGATCGTTACGGGGGGCAATGAGCAGTTCTTC
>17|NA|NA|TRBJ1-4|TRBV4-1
CASSQPKNRAWDEKLFF
TGCGCCAGCAGCCAACCCAAAAACAGGGCTTGGGATGAAAAACTGTTTTTT
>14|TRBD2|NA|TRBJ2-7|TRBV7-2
CASSFSGGPYEQYF
TGTGCCAGCAGCTTTAGCGGGGGCCCCTACGAGCAGTACTTC
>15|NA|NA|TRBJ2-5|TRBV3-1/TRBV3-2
CASSRPNIDEETQYF
TGTGCCAGCAGCCGACCTAACATCGACGAAGAGACCCAGTACTTC
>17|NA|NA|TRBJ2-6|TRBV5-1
CASTLDGGSSGANVLTF
TGCGCCAGCACCCTCGATGGGGGGAGCTCTGGGGCCAACGTCCTGACTTTC
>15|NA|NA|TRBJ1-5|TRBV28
CASSLYAGGNQPQHF
TGTGCCAGCAGTTTATATGCAGGGGGCAATCAGCCCCAGCATTTT
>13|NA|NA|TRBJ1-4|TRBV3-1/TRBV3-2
CASSRTPNEKLFF
TGTGCCAGCAGCCGTACACCTAATGAAAAACTGTTTTTT
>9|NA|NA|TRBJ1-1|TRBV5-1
CASTREAFF
TGCGCCAGTACGAGGGAAGCTTTCTTT
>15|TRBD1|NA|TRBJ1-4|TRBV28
CASSSPGQGNEKLFF
TGTGCCAGCAGTTCTCCGGGACAGGGTAATGAAAAACTGTTTTTT
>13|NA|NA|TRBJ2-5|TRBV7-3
CASSLSPRETQYF
TGTGCCAGCAGCTTATCCCCCCGAGAGACCCAGTACTTC
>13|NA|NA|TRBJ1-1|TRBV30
CAWSVQGNTEAFF
TGTGCCTGGAGTGTACAAGGGAACACTGAAGCTTTCTTT
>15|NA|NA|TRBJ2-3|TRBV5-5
CASSLVGAGTDTQYF
TGTGCCAGCAGCTTGGTGGGGGCTGGCACAGATACGCAGTATTTT
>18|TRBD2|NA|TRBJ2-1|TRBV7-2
CASSLPRLAGGSGNEQFF
TGTGCCAGCAGCCTCCCCCGTCTTGCGGGAGGCAGCGGGAATGAGCAGTTCTTC
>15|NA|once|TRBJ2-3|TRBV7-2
CASSLGVSPADTQYF
TGTGCCAGCAGCTTAGGGGTTAGTCCCGCAGATACGCAGTATTTT
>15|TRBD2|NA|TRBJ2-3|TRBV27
CASTVGAGAIDTQYF
TGTGCCAGCACCGTGGGCGCGGGAGCCATAGATACGCAGTATTTT
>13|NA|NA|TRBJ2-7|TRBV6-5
CASSYSEGPEQYF
TGTGCCAGCAGTTACTCAGAAGGGCCCGAGCAGTACTTC
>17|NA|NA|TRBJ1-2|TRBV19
CASSIGSRGVDSYGYTF
TGTGCCAGTAGTATAGGTTCACGCGGCGTCGATAGCTATGGCTACACCTTC
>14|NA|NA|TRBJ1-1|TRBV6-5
CASSLGGGNTEAFF
TGTGCCAGCAGCCTCGGGGGGGGGAACACTGAAGCTTTCTTT
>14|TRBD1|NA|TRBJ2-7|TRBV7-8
CASSSGTGGYEQYF
TGTGCCAGCAGCTCTGGAACAGGGGGCTACGAGCAGTACTTC
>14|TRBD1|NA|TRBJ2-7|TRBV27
CASSFTGDLYEQYF
TGTGCCAGCAGTTTTACAGGGGACCTCTACGAGCAGTACTTC
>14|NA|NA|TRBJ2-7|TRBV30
CAWRGLRSSYEQYF
TGTGCCTGGAGAGGTTTACGGAGCTCCTACGAGCAGTACTTC
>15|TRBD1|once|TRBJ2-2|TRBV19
CASMRQGVITGELFF
TGTGCCAGTATGAGACAGGGGGTAATCACCGGGGAGCTGTTTTTT
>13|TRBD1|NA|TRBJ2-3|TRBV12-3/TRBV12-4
CASRPTGADTQYF
TGTGCCAGCAGACCGACAGGGGCGGATACGCAGTATTTT
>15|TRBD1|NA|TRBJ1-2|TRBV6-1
CASSETDRIWSGYTF
TGTGCCAGCAGTGAAACGGACAGGATATGGTCGGGCTACACCTTC
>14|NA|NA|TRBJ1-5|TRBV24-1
CATSPRGVEGPQHF
TGTGCCACCAGTCCCCGGGGGGTAGAGGGGCCCCAGCATTTT
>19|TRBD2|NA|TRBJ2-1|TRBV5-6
CASSARGGRLGGSYNEQFF
TGTGCCAGCAGCGCCCGGGGGGGGCGACTCGGGGGCAGCTACAATGAGCAGTTCTTC
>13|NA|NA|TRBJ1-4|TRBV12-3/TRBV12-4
CASSPIPEEKLFF
TGTGCCAGCAGTCCAATCCCGGAGGAAAAACTGTTTTTT
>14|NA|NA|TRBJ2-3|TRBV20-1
CSASPATVTDTQYF
TGCAGTGCTAGTCCCGCCACGGTCACAGATACGCAGTATTTT
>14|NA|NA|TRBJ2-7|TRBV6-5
CASSRGGISYEQYF
TGTGCCAGCAGTCGAGGGGGGATCTCCTACGAGCAGTACTTC
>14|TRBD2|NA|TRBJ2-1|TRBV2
CASRAGGGYNEQFF
TGTGCCAGCAGAGCGGGAGGGGGCTACAATGAGCAGTTCTTC
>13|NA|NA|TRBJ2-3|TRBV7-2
CASSPEALVTQYF
TGTGCCAGCAGCCCCGAGGCCCTTGTGACGCAGTATTTT
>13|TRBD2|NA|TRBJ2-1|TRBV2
CASLTGGEDEQFF
TGTGCCAGCCTAACTGGGGGGGAAGATGAGCAGTTCTTC
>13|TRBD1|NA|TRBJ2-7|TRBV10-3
CAIGTENSYEQYF
TGTGCCATCGGGACAGAGAACTCCTACGAGCAGTACTTC
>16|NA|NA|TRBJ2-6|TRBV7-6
CASSLEPPRGANVLTF
TGTGCCAGCAGCTTAGAGCCCCCGCGAGGGGCCAACGTCCTGACTTTC
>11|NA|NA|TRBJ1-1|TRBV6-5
CASSGNTEAFF
TGTGCCAGCAGCGGGAACACTGAAGCTTTCTTT
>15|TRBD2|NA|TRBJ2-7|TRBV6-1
CASSELAGSSYEQYF
TGTGCCAGCAGTGAACTAGCGGGTTCCTCCTACGAGCAGTACTTC
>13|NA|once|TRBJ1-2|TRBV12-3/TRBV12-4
CASSIVSNYGYTF
TGTGCCAGCAGCATAGTTTCGAACTATGGCTACACCTTC
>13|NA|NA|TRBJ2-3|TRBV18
CASSAAGPDTQYF
TGTGCCAGCTCAGCGGCAGGGCCAGATACGCAGTATTTT
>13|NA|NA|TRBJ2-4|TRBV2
CASRGWAKNIQYF
TGTGCCAGCAGGGGGTGGGCCAAAAACATTCAGTACTTC
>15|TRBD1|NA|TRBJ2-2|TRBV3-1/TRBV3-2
CASRLQGANTGELFF
TGTGCCAGCAGGCTACAGGGGGCGAACACCGGGGAGCTGTTTTTT
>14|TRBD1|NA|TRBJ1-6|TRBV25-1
CASTRQGNNSPLHF
TGTGCCAGCACCAGACAGGGGAATAATTCACCCCTCCACTTT
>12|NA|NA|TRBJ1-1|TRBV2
CASRGSFFKAFF
TGTGCCAGCAGGGGGTCCTTTTTTAAAGCTTTCTTT